Listed here are 32 T cell receptor beta chains from one sample, sequenced in a study of cytomegalovirus exposure and HLA in healthy donors. With 60 Vbeta and 13 Jbeta primers, the PCR was carried out. Profiling relied on immunoSEQ multiplex PCR, and the TCRdb table lists in-frame clones only, not all of them. This sample has tens of thousands of clones, with around four fifths found just once. The sample taken for sequencing was PBMCs. These receptors were obtained from a woman aged 25-40 years in good health and CMV-seronegative.

The chain carries TRBV4-1 and TRBJ1-1; 7 nucleotides align to TRBD1. J was trimmed by 8 bases and V by 3 bases; bases with no gene match: 15. Per germline, CDR1 MGHRA and CDR2 YSYEKL. The CDR3 has 16 amino acids. CDR3 bases: TGCGCCAGCAGCCAGCTCTACGGACAGGCGGTCGGGGAAGCTTTCTTT. Translation: CASSQLYGQAVGEAFF.

The chain joins TRBV29-1 to TRBJ2-6; 9 bases fit TRBD1. CDR1 is SQVTM, CDR2 ANQGSEA, per germline. V was pared by 5 bases and J by 9 bases, with 5 bases of the junction left unmatched. The CDR3 is 13 residues long. The CDR3 DNA reads as TGCAGCGTTCAAGGGGACAGGGACAACGTCCTGACTTTC. Translation: CSVQGDRDNVLTF. The whole variable domain, remainder taken from reference TRBV29-1 and TRBJ2-6, is SAVISQKPSRDICQRGTSLTIQCQVDSQVTMMFWYRQQPGQSLTLIATANQGSEATYESGFVIDKFPISRPNLTFSTLTVSNMSPEDSSIYLCSVQGDRDNVLTFGAGSRLTVL.

The chain couples TRBV13 to TRBJ1-6; TRBD1 matches 9 bases. J was trimmed by 7 bases and V by 4 bases; bases with no gene match: 2. Per the germline V gene, CDR1 is PRHDT and CDR2 is FYEKMQ (reference sequence). This CDR3 comprises 14 residues. The CDR3 is CASSSGQGNSPLHF. CDR3 in DNA: TGTGCCAGCAGCTCGGGACAGGGAAATTCACCCCTCCACTTT.

In nucleotides, the CDR3 is TGTGCCAGCAGCGCCGGGACAGGGGCCTACGAGCAGTACTTC. Translation: CASSAGTGAYEQYF. The genes are TRBV6-6 and TRBJ2-7; 10 bases fit TRBD1. There are 14 residues in the CDR3. J was trimmed by 2 bases and V by 6 bases; bases with no gene match: 4. The germline V gene has CDR1 MNHNY and CDR2 SVGAGI (reference sequence).

The rearrangement links TRBV5-1 to TRBJ1-2, with D tentatively TRBD1 (5 bases). The CDR3 extends over 15 amino acids. Between the trimmed V and J ends, which lost 0 bases and 2 bases, there was a span of 11 bases. Germline loops: CDR1 SGHRS, CDR2 YFSETQ. CDR3 in amino acids: CASSLVAGQNYGYTF. CDR3 coding DNA: TGCGCCAGCAGCTTGGTGGCAGGGCAGAACTATGGCTACACCTTC.

The chain links TRBV27 to TRBJ1-4; 8 bases are a match to TRBD1. CDR1 is MNHEY and CDR2 is SMNVEV in the germline V gene (reference sequence). With 5 bases clipped from V and 7 bases from J, the junction kept 6 bases outside the gene matches. The CDR3 length is 14 residues. CDR3 DNA: TGTGCCAGCAGTATAGACAGGGGTCGTGAAAAACTGTTTTTT. Amino acid sequence: CASSIDRGREKLFF.

This chain connects TRBV2 to TRBJ1-5, with D perhaps TRBD1 (6 bases). Germline V gene lookup returns CDR1 SNHLY and CDR2 FYNNEI. The CDR3 has 17 residues. V gave up 7 bases and J gave up 3 bases, with 22 bases separating them. The CDR3 sequence is CASTLGSVQGFNQPQHF. Written as DNA, the CDR3 is TGTGCCAGCACCTTAGGAAGTGTACAGGGCTTCAATCAGCCCCAGCATTTT.

The chain links TRBV5-1 to TRBJ2-6; 8 bases fit TRBD2. V lost 2 bases, J lost 1 base, and 5 bases stayed unmatched. The CDR3 has 17 amino acids. Germline lookup yields CDR1 SGHRS and CDR2 YFSETQ. The CDR3 protein is CASSLSGGPSGANVLTF. The CDR3 DNA reads TGCGCCAGCAGCTTAAGCGGGGGCCCTTCTGGGGCCAACGTCCTGACTTTC.

The DNA of the CDR3 is TGTGCCTGGGAAGAACAGGGCCAAGCTTACGAGCAGTACGTC. This gives the protein CAWEEQGQAYEQYV. This sequence joins TRBV30 and TRBJ2-7, with TRBD1 as a possible D gene (6 bases). CDR1 and CDR2 from the germline V gene are GTSNPN and SVGIG (reference sequence). The CDR3 length is 14 residues. Trimming removed 5 bases at V and 4 bases at J, with 18 bases between.

The chain recombines TRBV5-4 with TRBJ1-6, with D hard to call. Between the trimmed V and J ends, which lost 1 base and 4 bases, there was a span of 6 bases. The V gene's germline CDR1 is SGHNT and CDR2 YYREEE (reference sequence). The CDR3 has 14 amino acids. The DNA for the CDR3 is TGTGCCAGCAGCTTGCATCTATATAATTCACCCCTCCACTTT. The encoded protein is CASSLHLYNSPLHF.

The V gene is TRBV6-1, the J gene TRBJ1-3; D is undetermined. Trimming took 8 bases from V and 2 from J, leaving 13 bases between them. The CDR3 loop spans 14 amino acids. The V gene's germline CDR1 is MNHNS and CDR2 SASEGT. The DNA of the CDR3 is TGTGCCAGCGGAGACGGCCTCCCTGGAAACACCATATATTTT. Its protein is CASGDGLPGNTIYF.

The V call is TRBV11-3, the J call TRBJ2-1; D uncertain. Germline V gene sequence: CDR1 SGHNT, CDR2 YENEEA. CDR3 size: 12 residues. V was pared by 5 bases and J by 6 bases, with 8 bases between. CDR3 loop: CASSPTGNEQFF. The CDR3 region has the DNA TGTGCCAGCAGCCCCACGGGCAATGAGCAGTTCTTC.

The chain recombines TRBV2 with TRBJ1-2; D ambiguous. The CDR3 spans 15 residues. Germline V CDR1 and CDR2: SNHLY, FYNNEI. V dropped 7 bases and J dropped 0 bases, with 15 bases sitting between them. The CDR3 coding sequence is TGTGCCAGCAATGGCAGGAACTTAGCTAACTATGGCTACACCTTC. The encoded protein is CASNGRNLANYGYTF.

The rearrangement uses TRBV18 and TRBJ1-2, with a possible D match to TRBD1 (6 bases). The germline V gene encodes CDR1 KGHSH and CDR2 LQKENI. The germline V and J ends were trimmed by 2 bases and 4 bases, with 11 bases remaining between them. The CDR3 sequence is 14 residues long. The CDR3 DNA follows: TGTGCCAGCTCACCAGACAGGTTTGCCTATGGCTACACCTTC. It is translated as CASSPDRFAYGYTF.

This chain uses TRBV7-2 with TRBJ2-5, with TRBD2 identical over 7 bases. CDR1 is SGHTA, CDR2 FQGNSA, per germline. This CDR3 is 16 amino acids long. The V segment lost 2 bases and the J segment 7 bases; nucleotides outside the gene matches: 13. CDR3 sequence reads: CASSLSGFTGGGTQYF. The DNA of the CDR3 is TGTGCCAGCAGCTTATCCGGCTTTACGGGCGGGGGGACCCAGTACTTC.

This chain uses TRBV7-9 with TRBJ1-2, with a tentative D call TRBD1 (6 bases). Per germline, CDR1 SEHNR and CDR2 FQNEAQ (reference sequence). V was clipped by 5 bases and J by 3 bases, with 16 bases between them. The CDR3 covers 15 residues. CDR3 sequence: CASSIGQSSDYGYTF. The CDR3 DNA sequence: TGTGCCAGCAGCATCGGACAGAGCTCTGACTATGGCTACACCTTC.

This rearrangement joins TRBV19 to TRBJ2-1; TRBD2 matches 13 bases. Germline CDR1 is LNHDA and CDR2 is SQIVND (reference sequence). CDR3 length: 18 residues. J was trimmed by 3 bases and V by 3 bases; bases with no gene match: 8. The CDR3 loop is CASSMIPGTSGIYNEQFF. The CDR3 bases are TGTGCCAGTAGTATGATACCTGGGACTAGCGGGATCTACAATGAGCAGTTCTTC. Variable domain in full (rest from reference TRBV19 and TRBJ2-1): DGGITQSPKYLFRKEGQNVTLSCEQNLNHDAMYWYRQDPGQGLRLIYYSQIVNDFQKGDIAEGYSVSREKKESFPLTVTSAQKNPTAFYLCASSMIPGTSGIYNEQFFGPGTRLTVL.

This chain joins TRBV27 and TRBJ2-3, with 7 bases aligning to TRBD2. Germline V gene data show CDR1 as MNHEY and CDR2 as SMNVEV (reference sequence). This CDR3 contains 23 residues. The V and J ends lost 0 bases and 0 bases, in that order; junction bases with no gene match: 24. The CDR3 bases are TGTGCCAGCAGTTTATCGTTAGTCTCCTGGGAGGGCTCCTCCCCAGGCAGCACAGATACGCAGTATTTT. Protein sequence: CASSLSLVSWEGSSPGSTDTQYF.

The chain employs TRBV29-1 and TRBJ1-1; D may be TRBD1 (6 bases). V shed 4 bases and J shed 10 bases, with 16 bases lying between them. Germline loops: CDR1 SQVTM, CDR2 ANQGSEA. The length of the CDR3 is 12 residues. In nucleotides, the CDR3 is TGCAGCGTTGTACGGGGGGGCGTGGGAGCTTTCTTT. Its translation is CSVVRGGVGAFF.

The rearrangement joins TRBV25-1 to TRBJ2-1; 8 bases line up with TRBD1. The CDR3 length is 14 residues. The trim removed 8 bases at V and 4 bases at J, leaving 7 bases unmatched. Germline V gene sequence: CDR1 MGHDK, CDR2 SYGVNS. CDR3 amino acids: CASGRQGTYNEQFF. CDR3 sequence (DNA): TGTGCCAGCGGGAGACAGGGGACTTACAATGAGCAGTTCTTC.

The chain has TRBV7-9 and TRBJ2-3; unclear D gene. This CDR3 has 15 amino acids. Germline loops: CDR1 SEHNR, CDR2 FQNEAQ (reference sequence). The germline V and J ends were trimmed by 7 bases and 3 bases, with 17 bases remaining between them. The CDR3 DNA follows: TGTGCCAGCAACCAAGTTCCGGGTCTTACAGATACGCAGTATTTT. This encodes CASNQVPGLTDTQYF. The whole variable domain, remainder taken from reference TRBV7-9 and TRBJ2-3, is DTGVSQNPRHKITKRGQNVTFRCDPISEHNRLYWYRQTLGQGPEFLTYFQNEAQLEKSRLLSDRFSAERPKGSFSTLEIQRTEQGDSAMYLCASNQVPGLTDTQYFGPGTRLTVL.

This rearrangement joins TRBV29-1 to TRBJ1-2; 7 nucleotides align to TRBD1. In germline, CDR1 is SQVTM, CDR2 ANQGSEA. Trimming cost V 1 base and J 3 bases; bases outside gene matches: 5. CDR3 length: 14 residues. The DNA of the CDR3 is TGCAGCGTTGAAGGGCAACAGGGGTACTATGGCTACACCTTC. Its protein is CSVEGQQGYYGYTF. Full variable domain (rest looked up from reference TRBV29-1 and TRBJ1-2): SAVISQKPSRDICQRGTSLTIQCQVDSQVTMMFWYRQQPGQSLTLIATANQGSEATYESGFVIDKFPISRPNLTFSTLTVSNMSPEDSSIYLCSVEGQQGYYGYTFGSGTRLTVV.

This clone was picked up a small number of times. An end of the junction does not agree with germline; a read error may underlie this. The chain uses TRBV18 and TRBJ2-2; 8 bases are a match to TRBD1. In germline, CDR1 is KGHSH, CDR2 LQKENI. The CDR3 covers 16 residues. The CDR3 DNA follows: TGTGCCAGCTCCCCACCGACAGGGGAGGTAACCGGGGAGCTGTTTTTT. Encoded protein: CASSPPTGEVTGELFF.

This chain connects TRBV29-1 to TRBJ1-1, with 8 bases matching TRBD1. Trimming took 4 bases from V and 7 from J; bases not matched to a gene: 11. CDR3 length: 14 amino acids. Germline V gives CDR1 SQVTM, CDR2 ANQGSEA. CDR3 amino acids: CSVGTLQGAVEAFF. The DNA for the CDR3 is TGCAGCGTTGGAACCCTTCAGGGGGCGGTTGAAGCTTTCTTT.

V is TRBV7-9 and J is TRBJ2-3; 8 positions agree with TRBD2. The V gene's germline CDR1 is SEHNR and CDR2 FQNEAQ (reference sequence). V shed 1 base, J shed 3 bases, and the junction held 9 bases outside the gene matches. The CDR3 is 17 residues long. DNA for the CDR3: TGTGCCAGCAGCTTAGTCGAGGCGGGGGGTTTAACAGATACGCAGTATTTT. This gives the protein CASSLVEAGGLTDTQYF.

The V and J genes are TRBV6-6 and TRBJ2-5, with 8 bases that match TRBD2. The length of the CDR3 is 14 residues. Trimming took 6 bases from V and 5 from J; bases not matched to a gene: 8. Per the germline V gene, CDR1 is MNHNY and CDR2 is SVGAGI (reference sequence). The CDR3 spells CASSPRRGAETQYF. The CDR3, as DNA: TGTGCCAGCAGCCCCCGGCGGGGGGCCGAGACCCAGTACTTC.

The chain is built from TRBV6-5 and TRBJ2-1, with 7 bases that match TRBD1. With V trimmed by 2 bases and J by 7 bases, 8 bases remained unmatched. This CDR3 spans 15 amino acids. CDR1 MNHEY and CDR2 SVGAGI come from the germline V gene. In DNA, the CDR3 is TGTGCCAGCAGTTACCGGGACAGTTCGAGAAATGAGCAGTTCTTC. Amino acids: CASSYRDSSRNEQFF.

V gene TRBV27 combines with J gene TRBJ1-2; a possible D gene is TRBD1 (6 bases). This CDR3 has 15 residues. The germline V and J ends were trimmed by 8 bases and 8 bases, with 24 bases remaining between them. Germline V lookup: CDR1 MNHEY, CDR2 SMNVEV (reference sequence). This chain's CDR3 is CASLPLGQTSRGYTF. The CDR3 bases are TGTGCCAGCCTCCCCCTCGGACAGACCTCTCGGGGCTACACCTTC.

The V gene is TRBV11-2, the J gene TRBJ2-7, with unresolved D. CDR3 length: 10 residues. V lost 1 base, J lost 9 bases, and 4 bases lay in between. Germline V gene data show CDR1 as SGHAT and CDR2 as FQNNGV. The CDR3 reads CASSLAGQYF. The CDR3 coding sequence is TGTGCCAGCAGCTTAGCGGGGCAGTACTTC.

This clone was found a few times. The chain uses TRBV27 and TRBJ2-3, with TRBD2 identical over 7 bases. CDR1 is MNHEY, CDR2 SMNVEV, per germline (reference sequence). This CDR3 is built from 17 residues. The V and J ends lost 4 bases and 3 bases, in that order; junction bases with no gene match: 13. CDR3 sequence (DNA): TGTGCCAGCAGTTCCCTCCCGGCGGGAGCGGGGACAGATACGCAGTATTTT. This encodes CASSSLPAGAGTDTQYF.

V gene TRBV25-1 combines with J gene TRBJ2-5; 7 bases are a match to TRBD1. The junction had 13 bases not matched to a gene; V was cut back by 7 bases and J by 2 bases. The length of the CDR3 is 16 residues. From germline, CDR1 is MGHDK and CDR2 SYGVNS. The CDR3 loop is CASTPGDREEQETQYF. The CDR3 nucleotides read TGTGCCAGCACCCCTGGGGACAGAGAGGAACAAGAGACCCAGTACTTC. Looking up the rest from reference TRBV25-1 and TRBJ2-5 gives the full variable domain: EADIYQTPRYLVIGTGKKITLECSQTMGHDKMYWYQQDPGMELHLIHYSYGVNSTEKGDLSSESTVSRIRTEHFPLTLESARPSHTSQYLCASTPGDREEQETQYFGPGTRLLVL.

The chain is built from TRBV30 and TRBJ2-7; D is perhaps TRBD1 (6 bases). Germline lookup yields CDR1 GTSNPN and CDR2 SVGIG (reference sequence). Trimming removed 2 bases from V and 2 bases from J, with 16 bases in between. The CDR3 is 15 residues long. DNA for the CDR3: TGTGCCTGGAGTTTGGGGCCAGGGGAAGCCTACGAGCAGTACGTC. This gives the protein CAWSLGPGEAYEQYV.